The 3 T cell receptor beta chains presented below share a single source sample, sequenced in a study of response to subunit inactivated influenza vaccine. TCRdb fed the RT-PCR reads into MiXCR, producing one record per CDR3 protein. The data show around 850,000 distinct CDR3 sequences, less than 20% seen once. The source was PBMCs from blood, collected more than 4 days after vaccination. These receptors originate from a man over 45 who received an inactivated influenza vaccine.

This sequence joins TRBV20-1 and TRBJ2-2, with D possibly being TRBD2 (6 bases). Trimming cost V 4 bases and J 2 bases, with 17 bases left between them. CDR3 length: 16 amino acids. Germline V CDR1 and CDR2: DFQATT, SNEGSKA (reference sequence). CDR3 nucleotides: TGCAGTGCTAAATCTTACGGGGGTCCCAACACCGGGGAGCTGTTTTTT. It translates to CSAKSYGGPNTGELFF.

This clonotype was recorded at least ten times. The rearrangement links TRBV20-1 to TRBJ2-4; the match to TRBD1 covers 7 bases. The CDR3 contains 15 residues. The germline gives CDR1 DFQATT, CDR2 SNEGSKA (reference sequence). The V gene end was trimmed by 0 bases and the J gene end by 5 bases; junction bases not matched to a gene: 7. Written as DNA, the CDR3 is TGCAGTGCTAGAGATTCAGGGGGTAACCAAAACATTCAGTACTTC. Translating gives CSARDSGGNQNIQYF.

This chain connects TRBV7-2 to TRBJ2-2; 7 nucleotides line up with TRBD1. With 6 bases clipped from V and 1 base from J, the junction kept 5 bases outside the gene matches. The CDR3 contains 15 residues. Germline loops: CDR1 SGHTA, CDR2 FQGNSA. In DNA, the CDR3 is TGTGCCAGCAGACTGGGACAGATGAACACCGGGGAGCTGTTTTTT. Its protein is CASRLGQMNTGELFF. Variable domain in full (rest from reference TRBV7-2 and TRBJ2-2): GAGVSQSPSNKVTEKGKDVELRCDPISGHTALYWYRQSLGQGLEFLIYFQGNSAPDKSGLPSDRFSAERTGGSVSTLTIQRTQQEDSAVYLCASRLGQMNTGELFFGEGSRLTVL.